This T cell receptor (beta chain) was captured by sequencing in a study of shared clonotypes between healthy human individuals. Germline V CDR1 and CDR2: SGHRS, YFSETQ. The CDR3 sequence is 15 residues long. The trim removed 5 bases at V and 8 bases at J, leaving 13 bases unmatched. The study separated CD4+ cells into CD45RA+ naive and CD45RA-negative memory subsets. Only in-frame clones appear in the TCRdb table, and some are missing; sequencing was by immunoSEQ multiplex PCR. The sample comprises roughly 2.5 million clones, just over 90% of which are singletons, and roughly 0.15% rests with the top ten.

This chain connects TRBV5-1 to TRBJ2-1; 7 bases map to TRBD1. The sample was naive CD4+ T cells sorted from blood. Subset noted: CD45RA+ positively selected. The TCR was taken from a man between 18 and 35 years old in good health. The CDR3 protein is CASRLEGRGYDEQFF. As DNA, the CDR3 is TGCGCCAGCAGGTTAGAGGGCAGGGGGTACGATGAGCAGTTCTTC.